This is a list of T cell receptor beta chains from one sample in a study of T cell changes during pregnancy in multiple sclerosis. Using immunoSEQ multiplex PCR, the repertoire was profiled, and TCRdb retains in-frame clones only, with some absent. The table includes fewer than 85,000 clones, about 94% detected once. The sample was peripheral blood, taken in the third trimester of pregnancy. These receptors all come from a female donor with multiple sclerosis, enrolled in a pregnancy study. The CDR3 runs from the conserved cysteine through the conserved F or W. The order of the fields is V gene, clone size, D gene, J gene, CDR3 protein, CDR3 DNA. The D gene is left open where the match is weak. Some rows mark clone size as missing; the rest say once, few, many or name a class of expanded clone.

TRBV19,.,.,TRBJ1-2,CASSSTVLRGNYGYTF,TGTGCCAGTAGTAGTACTGTCTTAAGGGGGAACTATGGCTACACCTTC
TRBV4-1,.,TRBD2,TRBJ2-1,CASSQESRGGVEQFF,TGCGCCAGCAGCCAAGAGAGTCGCGGGGGGGTTGAGCAGTTCTTC
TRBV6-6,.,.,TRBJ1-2,CASSSSGTSRGTF,.
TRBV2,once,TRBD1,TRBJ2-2,CASRTGTANTGELFF,TGTGCCAGCAGAACCGGGACAGCGAACACCGGGGAGCTGTTTTTT
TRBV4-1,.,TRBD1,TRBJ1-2,CASSPRQGDSYGYTF,TGCGCCAGCAGCCCCCGACAGGGGGACAGCTATGGCTACACCTTC
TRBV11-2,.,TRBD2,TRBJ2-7,CASSLTGGYEQYF,TGTGCCAGCAGCTTAACGGGGGGTTACGAGCAGTACTTC
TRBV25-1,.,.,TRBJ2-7,CASSEYGRAVHEQYF,TGTGCCAGCAGTGAATACGGCAGGGCCGTACACGAGCAGTACTTC
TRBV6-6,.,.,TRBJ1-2,CASILDRTYGYTF,TGTGCCAGCATTCTTGACAGGACCTATGGCTACACCTTC
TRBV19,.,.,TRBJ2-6,CASSPRTRRTGANVLTF,TGTGCCAGTAGTCCGCGGACCCGGAGGACTGGGGCCAACGTCCTGACTTTC
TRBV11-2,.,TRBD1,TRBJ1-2,CASSQTGKGYTF,TGTGCCAGCAGTCAGACAGGGAAAGGCTACACCTTC
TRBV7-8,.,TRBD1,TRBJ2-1,CASSHRLLSGTGGNEQFF,TGTGCCAGCAGCCACAGACTCTTAAGTGGGACAGGGGGTAATGAGCAGTTCTTC